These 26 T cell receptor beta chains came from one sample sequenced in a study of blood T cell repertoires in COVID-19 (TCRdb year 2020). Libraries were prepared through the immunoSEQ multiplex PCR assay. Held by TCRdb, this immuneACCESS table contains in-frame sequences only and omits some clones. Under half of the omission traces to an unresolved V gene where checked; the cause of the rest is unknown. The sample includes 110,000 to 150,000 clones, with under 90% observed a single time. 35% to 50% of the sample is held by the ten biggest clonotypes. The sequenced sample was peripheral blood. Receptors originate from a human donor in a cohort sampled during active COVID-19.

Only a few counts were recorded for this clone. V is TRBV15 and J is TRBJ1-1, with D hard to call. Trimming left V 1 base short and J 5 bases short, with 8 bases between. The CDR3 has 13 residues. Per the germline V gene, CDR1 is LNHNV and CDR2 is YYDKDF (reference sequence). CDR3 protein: CATSRAGGTEAFF. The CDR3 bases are TGTGCCACCAGCAGAGCGGGTGGGACTGAAGCTTTCTTT.

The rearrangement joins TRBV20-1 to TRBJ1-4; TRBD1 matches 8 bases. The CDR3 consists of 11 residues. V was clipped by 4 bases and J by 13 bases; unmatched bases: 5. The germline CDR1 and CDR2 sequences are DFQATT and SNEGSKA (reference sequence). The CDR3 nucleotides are TGCAGTGCTACTACCGGACAGGGACTGTTTTTT. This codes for CSATTGQGLFF.

CDR3 coding DNA: TGCGCCAGCGGCGCCGGGACAGGCCTTGGCTACACCTTC. As protein: CASGAGTGLGYTF. The chain employs TRBV5-1 and TRBJ1-2, with 8 bases that match TRBD1. The CDR3 covers 13 residues. CDR1 is SGHRS, CDR2 YFSETQ, per germline. The V and J ends lost 7 bases and 7 bases, in that order; junction bases with no gene match: 9.

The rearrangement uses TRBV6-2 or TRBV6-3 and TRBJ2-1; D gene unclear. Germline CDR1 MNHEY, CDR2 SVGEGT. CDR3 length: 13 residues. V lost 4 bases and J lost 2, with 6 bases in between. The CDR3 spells CASSSTPYNEQFF. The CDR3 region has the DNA TGTGCCAGCAGTTCTACCCCCTACAATGAGCAGTTCTTC.

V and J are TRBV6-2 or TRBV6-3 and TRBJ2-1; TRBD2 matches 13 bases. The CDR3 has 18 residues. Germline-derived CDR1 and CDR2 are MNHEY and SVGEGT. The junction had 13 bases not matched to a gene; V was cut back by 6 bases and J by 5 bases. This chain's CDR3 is CASSSLSGLAGNHNEQFF. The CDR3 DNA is TGTGCCAGCAGCTCATTGTCGGGACTAGCGGGGAACCACAATGAGCAGTTCTTC.

CDR3: CASSRLGLAGGSNRETQYF. The CDR3, as DNA: TGCGCCAGCAGCCGACTAGGACTAGCGGGAGGGTCCAACCGGGAGACCCAGTACTTC. This chain links TRBV4-1 with TRBJ2-5; 15 bases map to TRBD2. Unmatched junction bases numbered 14, after V lost 4 bases and J lost 5 bases. Per the germline V gene, CDR1 is MGHRA and CDR2 is YSYEKL. The CDR3 length is 19 residues.

This CDR3 is CATSRGQSSWGYTF. As DNA, the CDR3 is TGTGCCACCAGCAGAGGACAGTCCTCCTGGGGCTACACCTTC. The chain couples TRBV15 to TRBJ1-2, with a possible D match to TRBD1 (5 bases). V was clipped by 1 base and J by 8 bases, with 14 bases between them. This CDR3 spans 14 amino acids. Germline CDR1 LNHNV, CDR2 YYDKDF (reference sequence).

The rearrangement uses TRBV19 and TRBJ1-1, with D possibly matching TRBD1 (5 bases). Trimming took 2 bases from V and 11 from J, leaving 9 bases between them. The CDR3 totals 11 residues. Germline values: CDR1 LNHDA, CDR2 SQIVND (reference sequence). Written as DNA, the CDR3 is TGTGCCAGTAGTATACAGGGAGGGGCTTTCTTT. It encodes CASSIQGGAFF.

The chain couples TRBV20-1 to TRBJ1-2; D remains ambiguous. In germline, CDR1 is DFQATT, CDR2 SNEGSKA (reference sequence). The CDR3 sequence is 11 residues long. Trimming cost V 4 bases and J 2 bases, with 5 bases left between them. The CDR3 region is CSATVNYGYTF. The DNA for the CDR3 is TGCAGTGCTACAGTAAACTATGGCTACACCTTC.

This chain's CDR3 is CASSLGYRGNTEAFF. CDR3 nucleotide sequence: TGTGCCAGCAGTTTAGGTTACAGGGGGAACACTGAAGCTTTCTTT. The chain joins TRBV27 to TRBJ1-1; TRBD1 matches at 7 bases. The CDR3 totals 15 residues. Germline CDR1 MNHEY, CDR2 SMNVEV (reference sequence). J was trimmed by 1 base and V by 2 bases; bases with no gene match: 4.

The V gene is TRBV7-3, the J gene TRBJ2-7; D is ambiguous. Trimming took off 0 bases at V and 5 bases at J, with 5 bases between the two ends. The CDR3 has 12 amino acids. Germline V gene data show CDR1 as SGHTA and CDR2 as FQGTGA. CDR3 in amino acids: CASSLTQDEQYF. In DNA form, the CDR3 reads TGTGCCAGCAGCTTAACCCAGGACGAGCAGTACTTC.

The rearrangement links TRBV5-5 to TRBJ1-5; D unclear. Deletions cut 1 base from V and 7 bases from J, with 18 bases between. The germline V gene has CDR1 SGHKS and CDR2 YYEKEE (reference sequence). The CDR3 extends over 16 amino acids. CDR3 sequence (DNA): TGTGCCAGCAGCTTGTATCATCAGAGTCGGAGGCAGCCCCAGCATTTT. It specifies CASSLYHQSRRQPQHF. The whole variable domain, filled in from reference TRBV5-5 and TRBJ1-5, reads DAGVTQSPTHLIKTRGQQVTLRCSPISGHKSVSWYQQVLGQGPQFIFQYYEKEERGRGNFPDRFSARQFPNYSSELNVNALLLGDSALYLCASSLYHQSRRQPQHFGDGTRLSIL.

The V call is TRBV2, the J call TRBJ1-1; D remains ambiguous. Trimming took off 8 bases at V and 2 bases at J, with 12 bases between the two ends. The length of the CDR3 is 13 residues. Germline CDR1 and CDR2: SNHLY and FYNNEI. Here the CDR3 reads CASCREINTEAFF. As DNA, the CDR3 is TGTGCCAGCTGTAGGGAGATTAACACTGAAGCTTTCTTT.

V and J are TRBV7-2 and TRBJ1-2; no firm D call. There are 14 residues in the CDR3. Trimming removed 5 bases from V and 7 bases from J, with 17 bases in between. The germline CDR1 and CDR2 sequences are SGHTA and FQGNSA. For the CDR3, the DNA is TGTGCCAGCAGCCTCCCAGGAGGCCTTAGTGGCTACACCTTC. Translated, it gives CASSLPGGLSGYTF.

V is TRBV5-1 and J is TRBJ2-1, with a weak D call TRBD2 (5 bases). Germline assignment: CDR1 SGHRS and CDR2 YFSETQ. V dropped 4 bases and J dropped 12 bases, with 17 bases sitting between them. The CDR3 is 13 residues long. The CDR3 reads CASSQTLGFGQFF. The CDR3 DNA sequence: TGCGCCAGCAGCCAGACACTAGGTTTTGGGCAGTTCTTC. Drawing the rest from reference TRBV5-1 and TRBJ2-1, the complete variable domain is KAGVTQTPRYLIKTRGQQVTLSCSPISGHRSVSWYQQTPGQGLQFLFEYFSETQRNKGNFPGRFSGRQFSNSRSEMNVSTLELGDSALYLCASSQTLGFGQFFGPGTRLTVL.

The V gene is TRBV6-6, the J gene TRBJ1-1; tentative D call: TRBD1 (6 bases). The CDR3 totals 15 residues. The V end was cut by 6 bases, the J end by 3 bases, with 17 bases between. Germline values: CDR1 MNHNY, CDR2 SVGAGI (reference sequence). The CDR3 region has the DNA TGTGCCAGCAGGTATAACCGGGACAAAGACACTGAAGCTTTCTTT. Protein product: CASRYNRDKDTEAFF.

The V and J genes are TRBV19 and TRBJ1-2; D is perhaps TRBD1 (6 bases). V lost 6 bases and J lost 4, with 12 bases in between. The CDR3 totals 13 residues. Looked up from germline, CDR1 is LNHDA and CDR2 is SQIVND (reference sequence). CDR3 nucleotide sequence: TGTGCCAGTAGGGCGACAGGACCCTATGGCTACACCTTC. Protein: CASRATGPYGYTF.

Here the CDR3 reads CASSGESQPQHF. The CDR3 DNA sequence: TGTGCCAGCAGCGGGGAAAGTCAGCCCCAGCATTTT. This chain joins TRBV2 and TRBJ1-5; D remains ambiguous. This CDR3 spans 12 amino acids. Germline V CDR1 and CDR2: SNHLY, FYNNEI. V was pared by 6 bases and J by 6 bases, with 9 bases between.

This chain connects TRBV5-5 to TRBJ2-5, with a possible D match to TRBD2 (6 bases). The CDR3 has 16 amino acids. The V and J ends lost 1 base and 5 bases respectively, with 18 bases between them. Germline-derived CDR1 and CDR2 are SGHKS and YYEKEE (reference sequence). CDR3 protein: CASSLSTVRGTETQYF. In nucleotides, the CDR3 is TGTGCCAGCAGCTTGTCAACTGTGCGGGGCACTGAGACCCAGTACTTC. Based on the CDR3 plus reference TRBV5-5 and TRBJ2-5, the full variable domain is DAGVTQSPTHLIKTRGQQVTLRCSPISGHKSVSWYQQVLGQGPQFIFQYYEKEERGRGNFPDRFSARQFPNYSSELNVNALLLGDSALYLCASSLSTVRGTETQYFGPGTRLLVL.

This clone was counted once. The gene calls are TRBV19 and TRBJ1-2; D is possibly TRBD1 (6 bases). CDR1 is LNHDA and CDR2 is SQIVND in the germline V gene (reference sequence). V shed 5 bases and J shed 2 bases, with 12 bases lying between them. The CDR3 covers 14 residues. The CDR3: CASSVDRWNYGYTF. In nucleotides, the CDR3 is TGTGCCAGTAGTGTGGACAGATGGAACTATGGCTACACCTTC.

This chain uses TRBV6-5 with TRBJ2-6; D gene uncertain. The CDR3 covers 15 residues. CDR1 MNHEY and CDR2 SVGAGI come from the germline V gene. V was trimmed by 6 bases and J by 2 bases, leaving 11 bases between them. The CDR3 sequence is CASSSGAAGANVLTF. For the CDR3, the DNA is TGTGCCAGCAGCTCCGGAGCAGCTGGGGCCAACGTCCTGACTTTC.

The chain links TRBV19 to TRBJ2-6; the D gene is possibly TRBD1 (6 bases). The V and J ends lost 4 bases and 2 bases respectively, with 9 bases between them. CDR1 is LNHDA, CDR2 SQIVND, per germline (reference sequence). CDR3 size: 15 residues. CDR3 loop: CASSTGVAGANVLTF. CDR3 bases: TGTGCCAGTAGTACAGGGGTAGCTGGGGCCAACGTCCTGACTTTC.

CDR3: CASSVVPDTQYF. The CDR3 DNA reads as TGCGCCAGCAGTGTAGTCCCAGATACGCAGTATTTT. The gene calls are TRBV5-1 and TRBJ2-3; D ambiguous. Trimming left V 5 bases short and J 4 bases short, with 8 bases between. This CDR3 is built from 12 residues. The germline V gene encodes CDR1 SGHRS and CDR2 YFSETQ.

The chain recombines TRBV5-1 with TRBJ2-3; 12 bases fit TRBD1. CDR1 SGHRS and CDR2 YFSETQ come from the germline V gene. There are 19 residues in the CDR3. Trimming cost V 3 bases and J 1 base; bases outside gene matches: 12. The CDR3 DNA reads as TGCGCCAGCAGCTCGGGACAGGGGGCGAGGAGCGTGGGCACAGATACGCAGTATTTT. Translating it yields CASSSGQGARSVGTDTQYF.

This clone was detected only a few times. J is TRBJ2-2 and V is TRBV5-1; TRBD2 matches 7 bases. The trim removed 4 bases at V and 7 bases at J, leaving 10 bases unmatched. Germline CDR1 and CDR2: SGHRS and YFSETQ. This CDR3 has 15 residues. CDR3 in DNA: TGCGCCAGCAGCGCCGGAGGCGGGAGTGGCGGGGAGCTGTTTTTT. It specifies CASSAGGGSGGELFF.

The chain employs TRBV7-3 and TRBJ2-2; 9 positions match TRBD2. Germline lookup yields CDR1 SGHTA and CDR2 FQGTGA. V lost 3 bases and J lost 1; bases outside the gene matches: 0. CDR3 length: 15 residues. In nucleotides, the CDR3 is TGTGCCAGCAGCTTTAGCGGGGGGAACACCGGGGAGCTGTTTTTT. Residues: CASSFSGGNTGELFF.